The 16 T cell receptor beta chains in this list originate from one sample, sequenced in a study of T-cell memory formation after mild COVID-19. MiXCR was run by TCRdb on the 5' RACE reads, yielding one entry per CDR3 protein. Counted here are tens of thousands of distinct CDR3 sequences, roughly 14% occurring once; the ten biggest clones make up under 35%. The sequencing input was PBMCs or a T cell subset sorted from them (not recorded which). Receptors were obtained from an adult woman who had mild COVID-19 (a few samples of this study predate the infection). Cell type and time point are not known.

The sample holds a few counts of this clonotype. The chain recombines TRBV7-9 with TRBJ2-3, with D possibly being TRBD2 (5 bases). CDR3 length: 19 amino acids. Germline lookup yields CDR1 SEHNR and CDR2 FQNEAQ (reference sequence). The V and J ends lost 4 bases and 2 bases respectively, with 25 bases between them. The CDR3 is CASSSRLPAGGSYTDTQYF. The CDR3 nucleotides read TGTGCCAGCAGCTCTCGACTACCAGCTGGAGGATCATACACAGATACGCAGTATTTT.

The chain uses TRBV12-3 or TRBV12-4 and TRBJ2-7, with 8 bases matching TRBD1. V shed 6 bases, J shed 2 bases, and the junction held 3 bases outside the gene matches. CDR3 size: 13 residues. CDR3 sequence (DNA): TGTGCCAGCAGATTGACAGGGGCCTACGAGCAGTACTTC. Translating gives CASRLTGAYEQYF.

This clonotype has just a few counts. The genes are TRBV29-1 and TRBJ2-1; D is undetermined. V dropped 2 bases and J dropped 4 bases, with 6 bases sitting between them. The germline CDR1 and CDR2 sequences are SQVTM and ANQGSEA. This CDR3 comprises 12 residues. The CDR3 sequence is CSVEPEYNEQFF. The CDR3 region has the DNA TGCAGCGTTGAACCCGAGTACAATGAGCAGTTCTTC.

V gene TRBV7-9 combines with J gene TRBJ2-6; tentative D call: TRBD1 (6 bases). The germline V and J ends were trimmed by 8 bases and 0 bases, with 17 bases remaining between them. The CDR3 extends over 17 amino acids. The germline V gene encodes CDR1 SEHNR and CDR2 FQNEAQ (reference sequence). CDR3 nucleotide sequence: TGTGCCAGCTCTCCGAGGGACAACCTCTCTGGGGCCAACGTCCTGACTTTC. It yields the protein CASSPRDNLSGANVLTF. Drawing the rest from reference TRBV7-9 and TRBJ2-6, the complete variable domain is DTGVSQNPRHKITKRGQNVTFRCDPISEHNRLYWYRQTLGQGPEFLTYFQNEAQLEKSRLLSDRFSAERPKGSFSTLEIQRTEQGDSAMYLCASSPRDNLSGANVLTFGAGSRLTVL.

This clonotype was found a few times. The V call is TRBV5-1, the J call TRBJ2-7, with D unresolved. Germline values: CDR1 SGHRS, CDR2 YFSETQ. The CDR3 has 14 residues. Trimming shortened V by 0 bases and J by 2 bases, and 9 bases separated the two germline ends. The CDR3 protein is CASSLGGFAYEQYF. In DNA, the CDR3 is TGCGCCAGCAGCTTGGGAGGTTTCGCCTACGAGCAGTACTTC. Supplemented by reference TRBV5-1 and TRBJ2-7, the full variable domain reads KAGVTQTPRYLIKTRGQQVTLSCSPISGHRSVSWYQQTPGQGLQFLFEYFSETQRNKGNFPGRFSGRQFSNSRSEMNVSTLELGDSALYLCASSLGGFAYEQYFGPGTRLTVT.

The V call is TRBV7-9, the J call TRBJ1-4; D gene ambiguous. Germline V gives CDR1 SEHNR, CDR2 FQNEAQ (reference sequence). Trimming took 6 bases from V and 4 from J, leaving 6 bases between them. The CDR3 runs to 12 residues. Written as DNA, the CDR3 is TGTGCCAGCAGTTCTTTTAATGAAAAACTGTTTTTT. Translation gives CASSSFNEKLFF.

This clonotype appeared many times. J is TRBJ2-1 and V is TRBV24-1, with D unclear. The germline CDR1 and CDR2 sequences are KGHDR and SFDVKD. The CDR3 length is 17 residues. V lost 3 bases and J lost 0, with 14 bases in between. The DNA for the CDR3 is TGTGCCACCAGTGATCCCCTGGCCGGCTACTCCTACAATGAGCAGTTCTTC. Translation: CATSDPLAGYSYNEQFF.

This clonotype was found many times. The rearrangement joins TRBV7-8 to TRBJ2-7, with D possibly TRBD1 on 5 matching bases. Germline V gene sequence: CDR1 SGHVS, CDR2 FQNEAQ. V was shortened by 5 bases and J by 0 bases, with 17 bases between the two germline ends. The CDR3 runs to 16 residues. The CDR3 reads CASSLSITGLSYEQYF. DNA of the CDR3: TGTGCCAGCAGCCTGAGCATAACAGGCCTCTCCTACGAGCAGTACTTC.

J is TRBJ2-5 and V is TRBV7-6, with D possibly being TRBD1 (5 bases). The ends were cut back, 1 base at V and 3 bases at J, with 21 bases in the middle. The CDR3 consists of 18 residues. Germline loops: CDR1 SGHVS, CDR2 FNYEAQ. The CDR3 loop is CASSLVIVPTDSEETQYF. The CDR3 coding sequence is TGTGCCAGCAGCTTAGTGATCGTCCCGACAGACTCCGAAGAGACCCAGTACTTC. Complete variable domain (other parts from reference TRBV7-6 and TRBJ2-5): GAGVSQSPRYKVTKRGQDVALRCDPISGHVSLYWYRQALGQGPEFLTYFNYEAQQDKSGLPNDRFSAERPEGSISTLTIQRTEQRDSAMYRCASSLVIVPTDSEETQYFGPGTRLLVL.

The chain couples TRBV7-6 to TRBJ2-1; TRBD2 agrees at 16 bases. Germline assignment: CDR1 SGHVS and CDR2 FNYEAQ. With 0 bases clipped from V and 8 bases from J, the junction kept 4 bases outside the gene matches. This CDR3 is 17 amino acids long. In DNA form, the CDR3 reads TGTGCCAGCAGCTTAGCCGGGACTAGCGGGGGGGTCGATGAGCAGTTCTTC. As protein: CASSLAGTSGGVDEQFF.

This clonotype has a count of ten or more. This chain uses TRBV12-3 or TRBV12-4 with TRBJ2-5; D remains ambiguous. The germline V and J ends were trimmed by 2 bases and 5 bases, with 9 bases remaining between them. There are 13 residues in the CDR3. DNA for the CDR3: TGTGCCAGCAGTTTATGGCGGTTGGAGACCCAGTACTTC. Protein sequence: CASSLWRLETQYF.

This clonotype has a handful of counts. The V gene is TRBV4-1, the J gene TRBJ2-3; 8 bases match TRBD2. Germline assignment: CDR1 MGHRA and CDR2 YSYEKL. V was pared by 1 base and J by 6 bases, with 3 bases of the junction left unmatched. This CDR3 has 14 residues. The CDR3 region is CASSQGGGWDTQYF. The CDR3 bases are TGCGCCAGCAGCCAAGGCGGGGGGTGGGATACGCAGTATTTT.

The chain employs TRBV7-9 and TRBJ2-5, with 7 bases that match TRBD2. The CDR3 is 17 residues long. The trim removed 2 bases at V and 2 bases at J, leaving 11 bases unmatched. The germline V gene encodes CDR1 SEHNR and CDR2 FQNEAQ (reference sequence). The CDR3 nucleotides read TGTGCCAGCAGCTTATCATGGGCGGGAGAGGGGCAAGAGACCCAGTACTTC. Protein: CASSLSWAGEGQETQYF. Filled out from reference TRBV7-9 and TRBJ2-5, the complete variable domain reads DTGVSQNPRHKITKRGQNVTFRCDPISEHNRLYWYRQTLGQGPEFLTYFQNEAQLEKSRLLSDRFSAERPKGSFSTLEIQRTEQGDSAMYLCASSLSWAGEGQETQYFGPGTRLLVL.

The chain couples TRBV10-3 to TRBJ2-7; D unresolved. The germline CDR1 and CDR2 sequences are ENHRY and SYGVKD. This CDR3 is 15 amino acids long. V lost 4 bases and J lost 1, with 14 bases in between. CDR3 residues: CAISGHRVESYEQYF. The CDR3 nucleotides read TGTGCCATCAGTGGCCACAGAGTCGAATCCTACGAGCAGTACTTC.

The chain employs TRBV12-3 or TRBV12-4 and TRBJ1-4; tentative D call: TRBD1 (6 bases). V lost 6 bases and J lost 6, with 17 bases in between. The CDR3 consists of 15 residues. The CDR3 spells CASSEYQGSDEKLFF. In DNA, the CDR3 is TGTGCCAGCAGCGAATATCAGGGGAGCGATGAAAAACTGTTTTTT.

This clonotype was observed a handful of times. The chain recombines TRBV4-2 with TRBJ2-7, with 7 positions matching TRBD1. The V gene end was trimmed by 0 bases and the J gene end by 2 bases; junction bases not matched to a gene: 10. The germline V gene has CDR1 LGHNA and CDR2 YNFKEQ. This CDR3 has 17 amino acids. The CDR3 protein is CASSQDGAGTATYEQYF. The DNA of the CDR3 is TGTGCCAGCAGCCAAGATGGGGCCGGGACAGCTACCTACGAGCAGTACTTC.